This TCR beta chain is from a study of identical twins. Study findings and constraints: Compared with models, monozygotic twins showed more out-of-frame TCR alpha sharing. High-abundance cord blood beta clonotypes had fewer insertions; memory repertoires showed none.

Looked up from germline, CDR1 is SGHRS and CDR2 is YFSETQ. The CDR3 loop spans 14 amino acids. The V and J ends lost 0 bases and 5 bases respectively, with 11 bases between them. Template switching, a step in the protocol, added a universal primer site, and cDNA carried unique molecular identifiers. TCRdb independently ran MiXCR on the 5' RACE reads; one entry per CDR3 protein. The sample carries 200,000 to 300,000 distinct CDR3 sequences, more than 9.5% recorded once. Turning to this clonotype: Antigen: not known.

The data were also submitted as part of a second study, on yellow fever vaccine responses in identical twins. That work adds: Twins reportedly mounted vaccine T cell responses that seemed partly convergent, partly personalized.

This TCR came from a woman younger than 35 in good health. The chain recombines TRBV5-1 with TRBJ2-5; D is undetermined. Sequenced sample: memory (CD45RO+) T cells sorted from blood. CDR3 nucleotide sequence: TGCGCCAGCAGCTTGGGGTTGCGTACCGAGACCCAGTACTTC. Translation gives CASSLGLRTETQYF.